What follows are 3 T cell receptor gamma chains derived from one specimen sequenced in a study of Vδ1+ human thymocytes. Study conclusions and caveats: Thymic TRG and TRD repertoires appeared highly polyclonal, with Gaussian CDR3 length distributions.

The template was reverse-transcribed extracted RNA. CDR3 amplicons came from multiplex PCR with pooled V-gene forward and constant-region reverse primers. TCRdb re-called the multiplex PCR reads via CATT. Of approximately 40,000 gamma-chain clones detected, over 20% appear once; the ten largest clones hold under 2%. No antigens are known for them. Source material: Vdelta1+ gamma-delta thymocytes from the thymus. The sample's subset: FACS-sorted CD3+ TCRalphabeta- TCRVdelta1+ TCRVdelta2- thymocytes. These TCRs come from a girl under three years old who had congenital heart surgery.

This clone was seen more than once but under ten times. The chain carries TRGV8 and TRGJ1 or TRGJ2. V dropped 4 bases and J dropped 5; count of bases not matched to a gene: 14. The CDR3 has 15 amino acids. Germline V gene sequence: CDR1 VENAVY, CDR2 YDSYNSRV. DNA for the CDR3: TGTGCCACCTGGGAGCTCACTAGGGTTCATTATAAGAAACTCTTT. The encoded protein is CATWELTRVHYKKLF.

This clone was seen more than once but under ten times. The chain employs TRGV8 and TRGJ1 or TRGJ2. The V gene's germline CDR1 is VENAVY and CDR2 YDSYNSRV. The CDR3 length is 13 residues. The trim removed 5 bases at V and 2 bases at J, leaving 6 bases unmatched. The CDR3 bases are TGTGCCACCTGGGGACCCGATTATTATAAGAAACTCTTT. Translating it yields CATWGPDYYKKLF.

This clone appeared once. V gene TRGV9 combines with J gene TRGJ1 or TRGJ2. From germline, CDR1 is GITISATS and CDR2 ISYDGTV (reference sequence). V lost 0 bases and J lost 7; bases outside the gene matches: 9. The CDR3 runs to 14 residues. CDR3 sequence (DNA): TGTGCCTTGTGGGAGGTGCCGGGTGAATATAAGAAACTCTTT. Protein product: CALWEVPGEYKKLF.